The present T cell receptor (beta chain) was sequenced within a study of shared clonotypes between healthy human individuals. Assay: immunoSEQ multiplex PCR; the TCRdb copy retains only in-frame clones and omits some. Of some 2,500,000 clones listed, 80% to 95% were seen once; the top ten hold more than 0.35%. Germline assignment: CDR1 MGHDK and CDR2 SYGVNS. The CDR3 length is 13 residues. The receptor's source is a man between 18 and 29 years old in good health. Some clones in this sample may be carry-over from other donors' samples. The sample comprised naive CD4+ T cells from PBMCs. Subset here: CD45RA+ positively selected. This chain uses TRBV25-1 with TRBJ2-5; a weak D match, TRBD2 (6 bases). CDR3 nucleotides: TGTGGTACGAGACGCGGGGCGGAGGAGACCCAGTACTTC. This translates into CGTRRGAEETQYF.